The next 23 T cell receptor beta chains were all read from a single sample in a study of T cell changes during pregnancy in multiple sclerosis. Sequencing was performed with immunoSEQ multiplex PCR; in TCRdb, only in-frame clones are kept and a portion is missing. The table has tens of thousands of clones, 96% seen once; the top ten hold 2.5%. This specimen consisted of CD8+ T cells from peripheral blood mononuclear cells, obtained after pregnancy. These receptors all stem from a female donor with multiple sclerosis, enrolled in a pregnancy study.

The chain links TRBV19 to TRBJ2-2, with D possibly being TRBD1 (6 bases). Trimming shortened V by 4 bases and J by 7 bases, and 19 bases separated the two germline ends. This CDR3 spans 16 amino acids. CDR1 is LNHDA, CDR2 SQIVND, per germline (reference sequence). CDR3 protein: CASSSMGQGLGGELFF. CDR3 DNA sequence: TGTGCCAGTAGTAGTATGGGGCAGGGGCTAGGCGGGGAGCTGTTTTTT.

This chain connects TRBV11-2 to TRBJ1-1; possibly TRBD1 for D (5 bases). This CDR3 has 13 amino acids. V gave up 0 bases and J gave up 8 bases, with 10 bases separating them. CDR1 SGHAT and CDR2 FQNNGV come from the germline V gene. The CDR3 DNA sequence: TGTGCCAGCAGCTTAGAAAGGGGCGCAGAAGCTTTCTTT. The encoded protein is CASSLERGAEAFF.

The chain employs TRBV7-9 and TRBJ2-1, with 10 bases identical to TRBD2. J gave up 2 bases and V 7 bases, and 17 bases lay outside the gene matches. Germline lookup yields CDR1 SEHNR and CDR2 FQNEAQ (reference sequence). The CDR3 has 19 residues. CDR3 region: CASTSQGASGRTAYNEQFF. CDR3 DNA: TGTGCCAGCACCAGCCAAGGCGCTAGCGGGAGAACAGCCTACAATGAGCAGTTCTTC.

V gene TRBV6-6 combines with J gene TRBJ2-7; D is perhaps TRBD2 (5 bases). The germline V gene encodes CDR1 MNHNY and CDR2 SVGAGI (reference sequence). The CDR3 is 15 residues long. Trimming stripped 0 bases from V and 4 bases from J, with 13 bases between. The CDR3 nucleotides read TGTGCCAGCAGTTACTCGCAGCGGTACGCTTACGAGCAGTACTTC. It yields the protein CASSYSQRYAYEQYF.

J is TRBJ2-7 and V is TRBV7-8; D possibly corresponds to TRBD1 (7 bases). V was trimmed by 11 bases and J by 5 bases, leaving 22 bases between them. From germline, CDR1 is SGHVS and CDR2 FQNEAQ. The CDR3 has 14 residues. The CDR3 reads CAVNPGGRRDEQYF. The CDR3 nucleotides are TGTGCCGTCAATCCAGGGGGGCGCAGGGACGAGCAGTACTTC.

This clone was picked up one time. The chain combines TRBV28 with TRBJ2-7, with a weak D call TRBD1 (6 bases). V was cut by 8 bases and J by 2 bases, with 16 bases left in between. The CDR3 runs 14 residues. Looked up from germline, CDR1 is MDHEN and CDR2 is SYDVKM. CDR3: CASEEAQGPYEQYF. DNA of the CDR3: TGTGCCAGCGAAGAGGCACAGGGCCCCTACGAGCAGTACTTC. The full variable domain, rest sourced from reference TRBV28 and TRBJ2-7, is DVKVTQSSRYLVKRTGEKVFLECVQDMDHENMFWYRQDPGLGLRLIYFSYDVKMKEKGDIPEGYSVSREKKERFSLILESASTNQTSMYLCASEEAQGPYEQYFGPGTRLTVT.

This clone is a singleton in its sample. This chain's CDR3 is CASRPSISLSYEQYF. The CDR3 DNA follows: TGTGCCAGCAGGCCAAGTATTAGCCTCTCCTACGAGCAGTACTTC. The rearrangement links TRBV7-8 to TRBJ2-7; no clear D. Per germline, CDR1 SGHVS and CDR2 FQNEAQ. The CDR3 runs to 15 residues. V gave up 6 bases and J gave up 0 bases, with 15 bases separating them.

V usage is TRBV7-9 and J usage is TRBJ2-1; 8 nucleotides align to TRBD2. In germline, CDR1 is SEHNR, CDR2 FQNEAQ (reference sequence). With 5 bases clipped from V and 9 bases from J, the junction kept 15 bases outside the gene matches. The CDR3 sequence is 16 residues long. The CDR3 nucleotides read TGTGCCAGCAGCACTACTAATGCGGGAGGAGAGGGTGAGCAGTTCTTC. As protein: CASSTTNAGGEGEQFF.

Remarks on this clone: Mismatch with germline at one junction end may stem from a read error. The CDR3 region is CASSYRTSELHF. CDR3 nucleotides: TGCGCCAGCAGCTATCGGACTAGCGAGTTGCACTTC. The V call is TRBV4-1, the J call TRBJ2-5; 9 bases line up with TRBD2. Germline V gives CDR1 MGHRA, CDR2 YSYEKL. CDR3 size: 12 residues.

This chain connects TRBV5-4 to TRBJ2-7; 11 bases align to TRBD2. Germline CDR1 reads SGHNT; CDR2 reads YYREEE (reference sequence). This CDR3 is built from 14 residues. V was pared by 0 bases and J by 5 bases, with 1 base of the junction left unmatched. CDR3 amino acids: CASSLELAGDEQYF. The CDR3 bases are TGTGCCAGCAGCTTGGAACTAGCGGGAGACGAGCAGTACTTC.

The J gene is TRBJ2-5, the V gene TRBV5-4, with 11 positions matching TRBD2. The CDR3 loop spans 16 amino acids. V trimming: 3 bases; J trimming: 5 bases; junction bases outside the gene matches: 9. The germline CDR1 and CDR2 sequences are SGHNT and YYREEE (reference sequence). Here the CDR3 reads CASSSIAGGTYETQYF. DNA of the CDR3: TGTGCCAGCAGCTCGATAGCGGGAGGGACATACGAGACCCAGTACTTC.

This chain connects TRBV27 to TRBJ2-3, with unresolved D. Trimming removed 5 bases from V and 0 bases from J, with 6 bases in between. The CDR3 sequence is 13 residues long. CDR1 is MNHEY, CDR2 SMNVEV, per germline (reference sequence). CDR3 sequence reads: CASSVLSTDTQYF. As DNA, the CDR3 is TGTGCCAGCAGTGTCCTCAGCACAGATACGCAGTATTTT.

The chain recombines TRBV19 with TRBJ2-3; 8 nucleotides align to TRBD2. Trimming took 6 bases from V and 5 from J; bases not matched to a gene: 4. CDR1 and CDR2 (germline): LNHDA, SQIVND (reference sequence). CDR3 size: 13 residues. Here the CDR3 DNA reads TGTGCCAGTAGAAGTCTAGCGGGAGATACGCAGTATTTT. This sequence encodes CASRSLAGDTQYF.

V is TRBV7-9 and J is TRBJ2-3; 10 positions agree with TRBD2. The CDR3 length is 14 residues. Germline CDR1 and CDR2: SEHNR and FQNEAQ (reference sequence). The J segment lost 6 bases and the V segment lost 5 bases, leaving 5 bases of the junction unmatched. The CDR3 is CASSPSGRADTQYF. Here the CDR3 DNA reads TGTGCCAGCAGCCCTAGCGGGAGAGCGGATACGCAGTATTTT.

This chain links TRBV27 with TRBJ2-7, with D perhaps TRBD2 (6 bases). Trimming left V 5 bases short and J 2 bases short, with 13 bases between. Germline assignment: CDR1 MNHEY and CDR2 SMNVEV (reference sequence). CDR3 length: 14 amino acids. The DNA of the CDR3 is TGTGCCAGCAGTATAGCGGCTTCAGCCTACGAGCAGTACTTC. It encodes CASSIAASAYEQYF.

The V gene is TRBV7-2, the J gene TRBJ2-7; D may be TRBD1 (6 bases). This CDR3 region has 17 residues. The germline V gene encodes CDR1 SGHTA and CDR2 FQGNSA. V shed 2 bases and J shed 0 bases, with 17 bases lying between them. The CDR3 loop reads CASSLSSLQGPSYEQYF. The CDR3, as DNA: TGTGCCAGCAGCTTAAGTAGCCTACAGGGTCCCTCCTACGAGCAGTACTTC.

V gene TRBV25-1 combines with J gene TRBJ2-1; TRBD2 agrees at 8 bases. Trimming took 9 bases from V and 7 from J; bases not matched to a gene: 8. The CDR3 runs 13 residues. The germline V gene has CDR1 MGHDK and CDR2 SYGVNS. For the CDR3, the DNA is TGTGCCAGTACTAGCGGAGGGTGGAATGAGCAGTTCTTC. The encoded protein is CASTSGGWNEQFF.

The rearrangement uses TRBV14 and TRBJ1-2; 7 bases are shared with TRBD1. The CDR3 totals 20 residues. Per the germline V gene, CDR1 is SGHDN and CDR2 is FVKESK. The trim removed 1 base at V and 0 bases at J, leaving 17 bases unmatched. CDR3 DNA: TGTGCCAGCAGCCAAGTAGGAGGGGGCGCGTCAGGACCCTCTAACTATGGCTACACCTTC. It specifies CASSQVGGGASGPSNYGYTF.

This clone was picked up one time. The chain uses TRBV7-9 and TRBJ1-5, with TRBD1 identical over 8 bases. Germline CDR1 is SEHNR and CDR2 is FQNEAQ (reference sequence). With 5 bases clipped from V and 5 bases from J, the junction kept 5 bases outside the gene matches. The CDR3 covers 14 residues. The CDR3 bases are TGTGCCAGCAGCGATCAGGGGGCCGATCAGCCCCAGCATTTT. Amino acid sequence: CASSDQGADQPQHF.

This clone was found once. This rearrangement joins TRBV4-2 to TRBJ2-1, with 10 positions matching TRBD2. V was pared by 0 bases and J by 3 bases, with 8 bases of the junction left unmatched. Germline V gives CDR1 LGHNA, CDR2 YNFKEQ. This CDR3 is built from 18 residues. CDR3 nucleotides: TGTGCCAGCAGCCAAGAAGTAGGGCTAGCGGGAGACTACAATGAGCAGTTCTTC. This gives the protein CASSQEVGLAGDYNEQFF.

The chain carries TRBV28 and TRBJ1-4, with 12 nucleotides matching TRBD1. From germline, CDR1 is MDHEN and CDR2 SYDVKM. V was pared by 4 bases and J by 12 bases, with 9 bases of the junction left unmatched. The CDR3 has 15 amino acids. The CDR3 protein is CASSSTGTGGAELFF. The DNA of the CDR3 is TGTGCCAGCAGTTCAACCGGGACAGGGGGCGCGGAACTGTTTTTT. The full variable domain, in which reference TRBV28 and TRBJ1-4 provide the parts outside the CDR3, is DVKVTQSSRYLVKRTGEKVFLECVQDMDHENMFWYRQDPGLGLRLIYFSYDVKMKEKGDIPEGYSVSREKKERFSLILESASTNQTSMYLCASSSTGTGGAELFFGSGTQLSVL.

The CDR3 nucleotides read TGTGCCAGCGGCAGGGCGCCCCAGTACTTC. This encodes CASGRAPQYF. This chain joins TRBV7-8 and TRBJ2-5, with a weak D call TRBD1 (5 bases). Germline V gives CDR1 SGHVS, CDR2 FQNEAQ. The V end lost 8 bases, the J end lost 9 bases, and 10 bases lay between the germline ends. The CDR3 length is 10 residues. The whole variable domain, filled in from reference TRBV7-8 and TRBJ2-5, reads GAGVSQSPRYKVAKRGQDVALRCDPISGHVSLFWYQQALGQGPEFLTYFQNEAQLDKSGLPSDRFFAERPEGSVSTLKIQRTQQEDSAVYLCASGRAPQYFGPGTRLLVL.

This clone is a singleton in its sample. The DNA of the CDR3 is TGTGCCAGCAGCTCCGGAGAGACCCAGTACTTC. Protein product: CASSSGETQYF. The rearrangement uses TRBV14 and TRBJ2-5; D gene unclear. V was shortened by 5 bases and J by 4 bases, with 5 bases between the two germline ends. Germline V CDR1 and CDR2: SGHDN, FVKESK. The CDR3 length is 11 residues.